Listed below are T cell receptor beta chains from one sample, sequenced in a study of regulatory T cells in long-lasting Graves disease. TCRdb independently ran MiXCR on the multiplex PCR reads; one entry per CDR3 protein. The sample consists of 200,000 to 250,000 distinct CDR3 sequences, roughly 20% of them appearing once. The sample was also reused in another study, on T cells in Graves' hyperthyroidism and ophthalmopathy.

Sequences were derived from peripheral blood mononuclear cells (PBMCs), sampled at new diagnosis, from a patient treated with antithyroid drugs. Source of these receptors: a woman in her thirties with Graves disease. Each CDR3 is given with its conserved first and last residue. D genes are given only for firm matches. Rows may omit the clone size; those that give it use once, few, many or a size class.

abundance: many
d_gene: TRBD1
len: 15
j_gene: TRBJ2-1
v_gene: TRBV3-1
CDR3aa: CASSRQGQGHNEQFF
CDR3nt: TGTGCCAGCAGCCGCCAGGGACAGGGACACAATGAGCAGTTCTTC

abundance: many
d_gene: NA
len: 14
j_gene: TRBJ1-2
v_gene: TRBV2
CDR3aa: CASSRRQANYGYTF
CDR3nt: TGTGCCAGCAGTCGCAGACAGGCTAACTATGGCTACACCTTC

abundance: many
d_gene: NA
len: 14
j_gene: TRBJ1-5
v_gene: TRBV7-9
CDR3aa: CASSSGQLNQPQHF
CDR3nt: TGTGCCAGCAGCTCTGGACAGCTAAATCAGCCCCAGCATTTT

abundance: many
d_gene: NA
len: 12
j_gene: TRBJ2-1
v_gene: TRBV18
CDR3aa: CASSPARIEQFF
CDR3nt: TGTGCCAGCTCACCAGCCCGGATAGAGCAGTTCTTC

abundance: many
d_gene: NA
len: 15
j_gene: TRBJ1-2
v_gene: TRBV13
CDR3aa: CASRSNTRTVYGYTF
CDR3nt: TGTGCCAGCAGATCCAACACCCGGACAGTTTATGGCTACACCTTC

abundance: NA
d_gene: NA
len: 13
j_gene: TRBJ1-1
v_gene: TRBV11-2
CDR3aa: CASSTGGLVQAFF
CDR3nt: TGTGCCAGCAGCACCGGGGGCCTCGTTCAAGCTTTCTTT

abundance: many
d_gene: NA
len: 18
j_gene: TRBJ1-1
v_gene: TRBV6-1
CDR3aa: CASMLGWGGPGINTEAFF
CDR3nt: TGTGCCAGCATGCTGGGGTGGGGGGGCCCTGGAATCAACACTGAAGCTTTCTTT

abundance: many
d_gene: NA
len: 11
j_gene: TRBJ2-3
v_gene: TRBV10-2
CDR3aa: CASSELDTQYF
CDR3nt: TGCGCCAGCAGTGAACTGGATACGCAGTATTTT

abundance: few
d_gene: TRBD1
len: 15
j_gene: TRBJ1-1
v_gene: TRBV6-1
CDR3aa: CASSEATGGSAEAFF
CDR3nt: TGTGCCAGCAGTGAAGCTACAGGGGGCAGCGCTGAAGCTTTCTTT

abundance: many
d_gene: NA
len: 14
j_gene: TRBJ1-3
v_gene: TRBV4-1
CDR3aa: CASSTAGTGNTIYF
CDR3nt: TGCGCCAGCAGCACGGCAGGGACTGGAAACACCATATATTTT

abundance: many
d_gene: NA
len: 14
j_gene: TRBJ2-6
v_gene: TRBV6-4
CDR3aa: CASPILRGANVLTF
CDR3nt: TGTGCCAGCCCGATTTTGCGAGGGGCCAACGTCCTGACTTTC

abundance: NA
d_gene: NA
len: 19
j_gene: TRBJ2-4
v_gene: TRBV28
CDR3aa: CASSLSYWGTSPTKNIQYF
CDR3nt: TGTGCCAGCAGTTTATCCTATTGGGGGACCTCTCCAACCAAAAACATTCAGTACTTC

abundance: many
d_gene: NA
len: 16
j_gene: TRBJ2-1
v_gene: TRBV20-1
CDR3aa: CSARDPDGGTYNEQFF
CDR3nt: TGCAGTGCTAGAGATCCCGACGGGGGAACCTACAATGAGCAGTTCTTC

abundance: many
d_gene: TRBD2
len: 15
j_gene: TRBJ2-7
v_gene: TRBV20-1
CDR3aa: CSARDQSSGSYEQYF
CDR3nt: TGCAGTGCTAGAGATCAGTCTAGCGGATCCTACGAGCAGTACTTC

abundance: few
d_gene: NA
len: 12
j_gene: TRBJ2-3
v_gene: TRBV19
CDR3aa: CASSGGRDTQYF
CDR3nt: TGTGCCAGTAGTGGGGGGAGAGATACGCAGTATTTT

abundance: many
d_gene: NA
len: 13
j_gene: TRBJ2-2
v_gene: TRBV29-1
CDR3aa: CSVVIGGTGELFF
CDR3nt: TGCAGCGTTGTAATTGGGGGAACCGGGGAGCTGTTTTTT

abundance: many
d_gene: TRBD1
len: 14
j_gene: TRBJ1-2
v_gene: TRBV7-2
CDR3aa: CASSPHGTGLGYTF
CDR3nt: TGTGCCAGCAGCCCCCACGGGACAGGGTTGGGCTACACCTTC

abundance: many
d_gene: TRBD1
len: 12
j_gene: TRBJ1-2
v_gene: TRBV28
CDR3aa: CASSLGTGGYTF
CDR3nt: TGTGCCAGCAGTCTCGGGACAGGCGGCTACACCTTC

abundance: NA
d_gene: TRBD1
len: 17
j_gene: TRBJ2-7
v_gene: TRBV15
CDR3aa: CATSRDRGSLFSYEQYF
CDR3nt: TGTGCCACCAGCCGGGACAGGGGGTCCCTTTTCTCCTACGAGCAGTACTTC

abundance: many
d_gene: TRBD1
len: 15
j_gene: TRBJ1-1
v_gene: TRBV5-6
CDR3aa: CASSLGPGQGAEAFF
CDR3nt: TGTGCCAGCAGCTTGGGACCGGGACAGGGAGCTGAAGCTTTCTTT

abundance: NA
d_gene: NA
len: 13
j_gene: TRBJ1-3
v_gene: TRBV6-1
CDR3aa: CASSPTLQGTIYF
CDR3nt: TGTGCCAGCTCCCCTACCCTGCAAGGCACCATATATTTT

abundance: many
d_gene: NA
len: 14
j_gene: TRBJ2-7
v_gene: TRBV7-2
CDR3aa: CASSLSTPTYEQYF
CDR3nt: TGTGCCAGCAGCTTATCCACCCCTACCTACGAGCAGTACTTC

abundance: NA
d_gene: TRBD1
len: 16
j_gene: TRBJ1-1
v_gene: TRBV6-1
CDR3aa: CASRAGTGGAGTEAFF
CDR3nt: TGTGCCAGCCGAGCCGGGACAGGGGGCGCGGGAACTGAAGCTTTCTTT

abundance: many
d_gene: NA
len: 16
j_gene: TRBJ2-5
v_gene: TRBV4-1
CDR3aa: CASSQDATGNGETQYF
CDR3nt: TGCGCCAGCAGCCAAGATGCGACAGGAAACGGGGAGACCCAGTACTTC

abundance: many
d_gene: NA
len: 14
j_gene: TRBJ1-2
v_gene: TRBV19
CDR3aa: CASSISGTNYGYTF
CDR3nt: TGTGCCAGTAGTATCTCTGGGACAAACTATGGCTACACCTTC

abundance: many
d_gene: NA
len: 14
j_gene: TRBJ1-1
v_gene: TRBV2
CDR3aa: CASISGFRLGEAFF
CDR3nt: TGTGCCAGCATCTCAGGTTTTCGTCTTGGTGAAGCTTTCTTT

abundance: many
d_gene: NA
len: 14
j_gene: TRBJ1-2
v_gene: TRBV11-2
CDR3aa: CASSLEAGHYGYTF
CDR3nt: TGTGCCAGCAGCTTAGAGGCGGGGCACTATGGCTACACCTTC

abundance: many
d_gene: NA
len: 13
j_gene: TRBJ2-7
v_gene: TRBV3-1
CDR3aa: CASSRQGYHEQYF
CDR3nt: TGTGCCAGCAGCCGTCAGGGGTACCACGAGCAGTACTTC

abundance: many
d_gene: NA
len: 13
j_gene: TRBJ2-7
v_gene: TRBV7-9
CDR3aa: CASSVGTDYEQYF
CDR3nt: TGTGCCAGCAGCGTCGGGACGGACTACGAGCAGTACTTC

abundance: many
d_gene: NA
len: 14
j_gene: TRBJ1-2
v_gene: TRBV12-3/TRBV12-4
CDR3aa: CASSAGTQVYGYTF
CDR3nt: TGTGCCAGCAGTGCCGGGACTCAGGTTTATGGCTACACCTTC

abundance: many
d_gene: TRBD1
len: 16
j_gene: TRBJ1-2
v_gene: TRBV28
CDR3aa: CASSSGTGPPLDGYTF
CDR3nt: TGTGCCAGCAGTTCCGGGACAGGGCCCCCGCTCGATGGCTACACCTTC

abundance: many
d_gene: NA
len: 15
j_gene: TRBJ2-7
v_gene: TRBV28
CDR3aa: CASSFRLGRTYEQYF
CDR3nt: TGTGCCAGCAGTTTTCGCTTAGGGCGGACCTACGAGCAGTACTTC

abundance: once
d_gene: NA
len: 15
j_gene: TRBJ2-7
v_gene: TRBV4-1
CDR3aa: CASSPTQTEPYEQYF
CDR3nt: TGCGCCAGCAGCCCGACCCAAACAGAGCCCTACGAGCAGTACTTC

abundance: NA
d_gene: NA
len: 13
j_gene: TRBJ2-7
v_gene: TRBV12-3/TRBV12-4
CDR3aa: CASQGRTNYEQYF
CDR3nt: TGTGCCAGTCAGGGGCGGACGAACTACGAGCAGTACTTC

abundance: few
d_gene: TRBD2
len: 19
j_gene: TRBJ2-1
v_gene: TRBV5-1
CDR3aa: CASSFIPTSGASSYNEQFF
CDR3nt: TGCGCCAGCAGCTTCATACCTACTAGCGGGGCCAGCTCCTACAATGAGCAGTTCTTC

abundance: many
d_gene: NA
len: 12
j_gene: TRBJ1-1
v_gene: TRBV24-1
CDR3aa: CATSDGLTEAFF
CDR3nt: TGTGCCACCAGTGATGGATTAACTGAAGCTTTCTTT

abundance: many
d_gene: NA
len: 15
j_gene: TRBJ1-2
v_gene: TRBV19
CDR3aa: CASRPITGNSYGYTF
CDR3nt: TGTGCCAGTAGACCAATAACAGGGAACTCCTATGGCTACACCTTC

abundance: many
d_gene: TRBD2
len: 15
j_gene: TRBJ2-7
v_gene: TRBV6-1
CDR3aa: CASSISGRSSYEQYF
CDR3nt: TGTGCCAGCAGTATTAGCGGGAGGAGCTCCTACGAGCAGTACTTC

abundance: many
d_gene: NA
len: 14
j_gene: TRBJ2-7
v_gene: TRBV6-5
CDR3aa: CASSYPSDSYEQYF
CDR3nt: TGTGCCAGCAGTTACCCATCCGACAGCTACGAGCAGTACTTC